This T cell receptor beta chain was sequenced during a study of molecular identifiers for immune sequencing clone quantification. Whole-study results and caveats: Spiked TCR RNA from one Jurkat cell reportedly showed up when mixed among approximately 990,000 naive cells. Beyond 20 RNA copies, clones held over 97% of effector molecules, compared with under 1% in naive cells.

The naive CD8 libraries originated from between roughly 18,000 and 1,100,000 sorted cells and drew on 10%, 30% or 50% RNA. On this clonotype: Its antigen remains unidentified.

The trim removed 5 bases at V and 5 bases at J, leaving 4 bases unmatched. CDR3 length: 13 amino acids. Germline-derived CDR1 and CDR2 are PRHDT and FYEKMQ (reference sequence). MiXCR, applied by TCRdb to the PCR reads, yields one record per CDR3 protein. The sample lists 85,000 to 90,000 distinct CDR3 sequences, around a quarter occurring once. This TCR was sampled from a human donor in good health. Some libraries in this study had Jurkat cell RNA spiked in. The material sequenced was naive CD8+ T cells from blood, with Jurkat cell RNA spiked in. Subset denoted: FACS-sorted CD8+CD4-CCR7+CD45RA+ naive T cells. The chain joins TRBV13 to TRBJ2-7, with TRBD1 matching 9 bases. The DNA of the CDR3 is TGTGCCAGCAGCCCCCGGGACAGGGACGAGCAGTACTTC. Its translation: CASSPRDRDEQYF.